Following are 18 T cell receptor beta chains from one sample sequenced in a study of response to subunit inactivated influenza vaccine. TCRdb used MiXCR to reprocess the RT-PCR reads, holding one entry per CDR3 protein. In the table there are 300,000 to 350,000 distinct CDR3 sequences, just over 20% of which are singletons. The sequencing here drew on PBMCs from blood, taken 21 months after vaccination. Source of these receptors: a man in his fifties or sixties who received an inactivated influenza vaccine.

J is TRBJ2-2 and V is TRBV4-2; 9 bases are a match to TRBD2. V dropped 0 bases and J dropped 4; count of bases not matched to a gene: 3. CDR3 length equals 16 residues. The germline V gene has CDR1 LGHNA and CDR2 YNFKEQ. CDR3 sequence (DNA): TGTGCCAGCAGCCAAGAAAGCGGGGGGTTCACCGGGGAGCTGTTTTTT. It specifies CASSQESGGFTGELFF.

The chain combines TRBV10-3 with TRBJ2-1; D is possibly TRBD1 or TRBD2 (5 bases each). Germline assignment: CDR1 ENHRY and CDR2 SYGVKD. V lost 7 bases, J lost 4 bases, and 11 bases lay in between. CDR3 length: 13 residues. DNA of the CDR3: TGTGCCATCAAGGGACCTCTATACAATGAGCAGTTCTTC. This encodes CAIKGPLYNEQFF.

This clonotype was counted many times. This chain links TRBV4-3 with TRBJ1-2; D is possibly TRBD1 (6 bases). Germline V gene data show CDR1 as LGHNA and CDR2 as YSLEER. Trimming left V 5 bases short and J 9 bases short, with 16 bases between. CDR3 length equals 13 residues. CDR3 in DNA: TGCGCCAGCAGCGACAGCGCAGGGGCTCGCTACACCTTC. Translating it yields CASSDSAGARYTF.

This clonotype appeared a few times. The CDR3 region has the DNA TGTGCCAGCAGCGTATCTTGGACAGGGTCAAAGGGAGGCTATGGCTACACCTTC. It encodes CASSVSWTGSKGGYGYTF. V usage is TRBV7-8 and J usage is TRBJ1-2, with 8 bases that match TRBD1. Germline loops: CDR1 SGHVS, CDR2 FQNEAQ. The CDR3 contains 18 residues. V trimming: 5 bases; J trimming: 4 bases; junction bases outside the gene matches: 18. Filled out from reference TRBV7-8 and TRBJ1-2, the complete variable domain reads GAGVSQSPRYKVAKRGQDVALRCDPISGHVSLFWYQQALGQGPEFLTYFQNEAQLDKSGLPSDRFFAERPEGSVSTLKIQRTQQEDSAVYLCASSVSWTGSKGGYGYTFGSGTRLTVV.

A few counts support this clonotype. The rearrangement uses TRBV29-1 and TRBJ2-3; 7 bases agree with TRBD2. This CDR3 region has 13 residues. CDR1 SQVTM and CDR2 ANQGSEA come from the germline V gene. Trimming removed 3 bases from V and 4 bases from J; junction bases left unmatched: 4. The chain's CDR3 is CSVDREGPDTQYF. CDR3 in DNA: TGCAGCGTTGACAGGGAGGGTCCAGATACGCAGTATTTT.

This clonotype has ten or more counts. The chain carries TRBV12-3 or TRBV12-4 and TRBJ1-2; 11 nucleotides align to TRBD1. The CDR3 runs 15 residues. The V segment lost 3 bases and the J segment 8 bases; nucleotides outside the gene matches: 8. The CDR3 loop is CASSLVGQGAGGYTF. CDR3 sequence (DNA): TGTGCCAGCAGTTTGGTTGGACAGGGGGCAGGCGGCTACACCTTC.

The V call is TRBV5-4, the J call TRBJ2-2, with D maybe TRBD1 (6 bases). The V end was cut by 0 bases, the J end by 4 bases, with 10 bases between. Germline loops: CDR1 SGHNT, CDR2 YYREEE (reference sequence). There are 15 residues in the CDR3. As DNA, the CDR3 is TGTGCCAGCAGCTTGGGCACAGGGACCACCGGGGAGCTGTTTTTT. Its protein product is CASSLGTGTTGELFF.

This clonotype has only a few counts. V usage is TRBV4-1 and J usage is TRBJ1-1; no firm D call. CDR3 length equals 15 residues. Trimming cost V 0 bases and J 1 base, with 9 bases left between them. Germline values: CDR1 MGHRA, CDR2 YSYEKL. The CDR3, as DNA: TGCGCCAGCAGCCAAGAAGGACTGTCGAACACTGAAGCTTTCTTT. It encodes CASSQEGLSNTEAFF.

This clonotype was recorded a few times. V usage is TRBV20-1 and J usage is TRBJ2-1; either TRBD1 or TRBD2 may fit D (7 bases each). The length of the CDR3 is 13 residues. The V gene lost 4 bases and the J gene lost 4 bases, with 11 bases spanning the gap. Germline V gene data show CDR1 as DFQATT and CDR2 as SNEGSKA (reference sequence). CDR3 nucleotides: TGCAGTGCTACAGGGGGGGGGTACAATGAGCAGTTCTTC. It codes for CSATGGGYNEQFF.

The chain is built from TRBV20-1 and TRBJ1-4; maybe TRBD1 (6 bases). The CDR3 loop spans 15 amino acids. From germline, CDR1 is DFQATT and CDR2 SNEGSKA (reference sequence). The V end was cut by 0 bases, the J end by 6 bases, with 14 bases between. Written as DNA, the CDR3 is TGCAGTGCTAGAGAGGGCAGGGGATGGGATGAAAAACTGTTTTTT. This sequence encodes CSAREGRGWDEKLFF.

This clonotype was seen more than once but under ten times. The chain employs TRBV15 and TRBJ2-1, with no clear D. The CDR3 extends over 12 amino acids. The ends were cut back, 1 base at V and 9 bases at J, with 7 bases in the middle. Germline assignment: CDR1 LNHNV and CDR2 YYDKDF (reference sequence). CDR3 protein: CATSRAGFEQFF. The CDR3 nucleotides read TGTGCCACCAGCAGAGCTGGCTTTGAGCAGTTCTTC. The full variable domain, with the rest looked up from reference TRBV15 and TRBJ2-1, is DAMVIQNPRYQVTQFGKPVTLSCSQTLNHNVMYWYQQKSSQAPKLLFHYYDKDFNNEADTPDNFQSRRPNTSFCFLDIRSPGLGDTAMYLCATSRAGFEQFFGPGTRLTVL.

This clonotype was seen at least ten times. The chain is built from TRBV7-9 and TRBJ1-4, with TRBD1 matching over 7 bases. Germline CDR1 reads SEHNR; CDR2 reads FQNEAQ (reference sequence). The CDR3 is 14 residues long. The V gene end was trimmed by 5 bases and the J gene end by 5 bases; junction bases not matched to a gene: 5. CDR3 DNA sequence: TGTGCCAGCAGCCAGGGACAGCTAAATGAAAAACTGTTTTTT. Protein sequence: CASSQGQLNEKLFF.

Only a few counts were recorded for this clonotype. This chain uses TRBV6-2 or TRBV6-3 with TRBJ2-1; possibly TRBD2 for D (5 bases). The germline V gene encodes CDR1 MNHEY and CDR2 SVGEGT. Trimming removed 7 bases from V and 4 bases from J, with 14 bases in between. CDR3 length: 14 amino acids. The CDR3 DNA is TGTGCCAGCATGAGGGCAGGTATTTACAATGAGCAGTTCTTC. Encoded protein: CASMRAGIYNEQFF.

This clonotype was recorded a few times. The chain is built from TRBV2 and TRBJ2-7, with a tentative D call TRBD1 (6 bases). Germline CDR1 SNHLY, CDR2 FYNNEI. This CDR3 region has 13 residues. V lost 6 bases to trimming and J lost 5 bases, with 14 bases between them. CDR3 sequence (DNA): TGTGCCAGCAGGGCACAGGGAGTCGACGAGCAGTACTTC. Amino acids: CASRAQGVDEQYF.

The gene calls are TRBV20-1 and TRBJ2-2, with no clear D. V was shortened by 7 bases and J by 6 bases, with 9 bases between the two germline ends. Looked up from germline, CDR1 is DFQATT and CDR2 is SNEGSKA (reference sequence). The CDR3 extends over 11 amino acids. This CDR3 is CSVIRSGELFF. The CDR3 DNA sequence: TGCAGTGTTATAAGGTCCGGGGAGCTGTTTTTT.

The J gene is TRBJ2-7, the V gene TRBV7-2; 7 bases line up with TRBD2. This CDR3 is built from 15 residues. The J segment lost 0 bases and the V segment lost 2 bases, leaving 4 bases of the junction unmatched. Germline V gene sequence: CDR1 SGHTA, CDR2 FQGNSA. The DNA for the CDR3 is TGTGCCAGCAGCTTAATTAGCGGGTCCTCCTACGAGCAGTACTTC. Translated: CASSLISGSSYEQYF.

The chain carries TRBV2 and TRBJ2-2; D unresolved. V shed 8 bases and J shed 0 bases, with 7 bases lying between them. CDR3 length: 13 residues. Germline V gene lookup returns CDR1 SNHLY and CDR2 FYNNEI. CDR3 region: CASARANTGELFF. The CDR3 DNA reads TGTGCCAGCGCAAGAGCGAACACCGGGGAGCTGTTTTTT.

V usage is TRBV4-3 and J usage is TRBJ2-3; TRBD2 is a possible D gene (6 bases). V shed 1 base and J shed 3 bases, with 8 bases lying between them. CDR1 is LGHNA, CDR2 YSLEER, per germline. The CDR3 covers 14 residues. Here the CDR3 reads CASSQALATDTQYF. In DNA, the CDR3 is TGCGCCAGCAGCCAAGCCCTAGCGACAGATACGCAGTATTTT.